This T cell receptor beta chain was sequenced for a study of T-cell reconstitution after alpha-beta-depleted transplantation in children. During its preparation, the TCRbeta library received unique molecular identifiers. TCRdb re-analysed the PCR reads in MiXCR, keeping a single row per CDR3 protein. The sample records roughly 500,000 distinct CDR3 sequences, over 25% being singletons. The germline V gene encodes CDR1 SEHNR and CDR2 FQNEAQ (reference sequence). This CDR3 is built from 16 residues. The ends lost 1 base at V and 2 bases at J; junction bases unmatched: 2. The sample here was PBMCs from the stem cell graft donor, taken from the stem cell graft. The rearrangement links TRBV7-9 to TRBJ1-1, with TRBD1 identical over 12 bases. The clonotype originates from a human donor who donated a stem cell graft to a child with aplastic anemia. CDR3 sequence reads: CASSLGGTGGNTEAFF. CDR3 in DNA: TGTGCCAGCAGCTTAGGGGGGACAGGGGGCAACACTGAAGCTTTCTTT.